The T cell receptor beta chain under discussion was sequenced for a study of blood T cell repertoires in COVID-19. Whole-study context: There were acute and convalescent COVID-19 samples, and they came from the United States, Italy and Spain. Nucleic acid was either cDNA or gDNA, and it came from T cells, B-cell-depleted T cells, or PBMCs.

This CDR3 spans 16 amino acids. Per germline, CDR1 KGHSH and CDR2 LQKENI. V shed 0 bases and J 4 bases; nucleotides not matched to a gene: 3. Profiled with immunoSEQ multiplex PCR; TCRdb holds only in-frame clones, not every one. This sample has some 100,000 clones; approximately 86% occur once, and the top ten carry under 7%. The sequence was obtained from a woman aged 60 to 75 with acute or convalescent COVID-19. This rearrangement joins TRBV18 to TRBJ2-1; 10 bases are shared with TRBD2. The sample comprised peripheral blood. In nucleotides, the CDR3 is TGTGCCAGCTCACCACCTGGGACTAGCGATTACAATGAGCAGTTCTTC. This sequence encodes CASSPPGTSDYNEQFF.